The sequence of this T cell receptor beta chain was determined in a study of cytomegalovirus exposure and HLA in healthy donors. Overall study context: A prior analysis found more than 90 million unique TCR beta sequences from approximately 190 million T cells.

The PCR made use of 60 Vbeta and 13 Jbeta primers. Some clones are missing from TCRdb's copy, which holds only in-frame ones; the method was immunoSEQ multiplex PCR. The sample includes approximately 89,000 clones, over 60% of them seen just once. CDR1 is MNHEY and CDR2 is SVGAGI in the germline V gene. There are 13 residues in the CDR3. Trimming removed 0 bases from V and 6 bases from J, with 8 bases in between. Broader study findings: Earlier findings revealed that most TCR beta V segments proved productive either about 87% or about 30% of the time. Across donors, sequencing depth was assumed by presence/absence analyses to be roughly uniform. Researchers catalogued some 160 TCR beta chains as cytomegalovirus-associated.

About this clone itself: Its antigen is unidentified.

The TCR comes from a man younger than 40 in good health and CMV-seronegative. Sequenced material: PBMCs. This rearrangement joins TRBV6-5 to TRBJ1-2; D is ambiguous. CDR3 region: CASSYSSGNGYTF. For the CDR3, the DNA is TGTGCCAGCAGTTACTCATCCGGGAATGGCTACACCTTC.